This TCR beta chain comes out of a study of blood T cell repertoires in COVID-19. The repertoire was sequenced with immunoSEQ multiplex PCR; TCRdb's copy has only in-frame clones and lacks some. The sample shows approximately 85,000 clones, roughly 89% of them seen only once. The sequencing input was peripheral blood. The sequence derives from a man in his forties or fifties with active or convalescent COVID-19.

CDR3 amino acids: CSAGGGFDYTF. As DNA, the CDR3 is TGCAGTGCCGGTGGGGGCTTCGACTACACCTTC. The chain combines TRBV20-1 with TRBJ1-2, with a weak D call TRBD1 (6 bases). In germline, CDR1 is DFQATT, CDR2 SNEGSKA (reference sequence). Trimming removed 6 bases at V and 10 bases at J, with 15 bases between. The CDR3 is made up of 11 amino acids.